The 4 T cell receptor beta chains listed next were all sequenced from one sample in a study of OX40 agonist ivuxolimab in advanced cancers. Profiled with immunoSEQ multiplex PCR; TCRdb holds only in-frame clones, not every one. There are about 67,000 clones in the sample; about 90% occur only once, and 0.31% lies in the top ten. Sequenced material: CD4+ or CD8+ T cells sorted from blood, taken in a trial of the OX40 agonist ivuxolimab. The receptors originated from an adult with an advanced solid tumor such as melanoma, head and neck, liver or kidney cancer.

The gene calls are TRBV19 and TRBJ2-1; 13 bases are a match to TRBD2. The CDR3 has 16 amino acids. From germline, CDR1 is LNHDA and CDR2 SQIVND (reference sequence). The junction had 10 bases not matched to a gene; V was cut back by 5 bases and J by 9 bases. The CDR3 sequence is CASSGRLAGGIGEQFF. The CDR3 DNA follows: TGTGCCAGTAGTGGGCGACTAGCGGGAGGAATTGGTGAGCAGTTCTTC.

This clone was picked up a small number of times. The chain recombines TRBV19 with TRBJ2-3; 8 bases are a match to TRBD2. Germline CDR1 LNHDA, CDR2 SQIVND (reference sequence). The J segment lost 2 bases and the V segment lost 3 bases, leaving 4 bases of the junction unmatched. CDR3 length: 15 residues. For the CDR3, the DNA is TGTGCCAGTAGTATGGGGACTAGTCCCACAGATACGCAGTATTTT. As protein: CASSMGTSPTDTQYF.

The chain joins TRBV7-6 to TRBJ1-3; TRBD1 aligns across 9 bases. The CDR3 runs 16 residues. The V gene's germline CDR1 is SGHVS and CDR2 FNYEAQ. V lost 5 bases, J lost 3 bases, and 8 bases stayed unmatched. CDR3 nucleotides: TGTGCCAGCAGCAACCCCGGACAGGGGATTGGAAACACCATATATTTT. It codes for CASSNPGQGIGNTIYF. Combining the CDR3 with reference TRBV7-6 and TRBJ1-3 gives the whole variable domain GAGVSQSPRYKVTKRGQDVALRCDPISGHVSLYWYRQALGQGPEFLTYFNYEAQQDKSGLPNDRFSAERPEGSISTLTIQRTEQRDSAMYRCASSNPGQGIGNTIYFGEGSWLTVV.

This clone turned up a few times. The genes are TRBV28 and TRBJ1-1; D is unclear. V dropped 1 base and J dropped 0 bases, with 9 bases sitting between them. This CDR3 is 15 amino acids long. Germline V CDR1 and CDR2: MDHEN, SYDVKM. CDR3 region: CASSLLGSLNTEAFF. The CDR3 nucleotides read TGTGCCAGCAGTTTATTAGGCAGTCTGAACACTGAAGCTTTCTTT. The variable domain in full, completed from reference TRBV28 and TRBJ1-1, reads DVKVTQSSRYLVKRTGEKVFLECVQDMDHENMFWYRQDPGLGLRLIYFSYDVKMKEKGDIPEGYSVSREKKERFSLILESASTNQTSMYLCASSLLGSLNTEAFFGQGTRLTVV.